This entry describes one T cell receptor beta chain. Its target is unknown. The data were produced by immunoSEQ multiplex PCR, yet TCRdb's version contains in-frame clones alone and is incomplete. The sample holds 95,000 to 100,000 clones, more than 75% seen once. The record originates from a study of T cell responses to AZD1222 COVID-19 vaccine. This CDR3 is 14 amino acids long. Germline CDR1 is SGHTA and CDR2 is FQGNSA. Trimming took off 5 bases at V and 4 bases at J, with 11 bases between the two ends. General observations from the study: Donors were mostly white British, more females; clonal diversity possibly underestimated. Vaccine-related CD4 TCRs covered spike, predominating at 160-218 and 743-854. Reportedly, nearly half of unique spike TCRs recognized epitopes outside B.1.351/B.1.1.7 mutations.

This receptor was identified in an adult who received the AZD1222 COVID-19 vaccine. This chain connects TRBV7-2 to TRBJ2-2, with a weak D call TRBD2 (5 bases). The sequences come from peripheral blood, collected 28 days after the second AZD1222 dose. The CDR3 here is CASSPDSITGELFF. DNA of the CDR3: TGTGCCAGCAGCCCGGACTCGATCACCGGGGAGCTGTTTTTT.